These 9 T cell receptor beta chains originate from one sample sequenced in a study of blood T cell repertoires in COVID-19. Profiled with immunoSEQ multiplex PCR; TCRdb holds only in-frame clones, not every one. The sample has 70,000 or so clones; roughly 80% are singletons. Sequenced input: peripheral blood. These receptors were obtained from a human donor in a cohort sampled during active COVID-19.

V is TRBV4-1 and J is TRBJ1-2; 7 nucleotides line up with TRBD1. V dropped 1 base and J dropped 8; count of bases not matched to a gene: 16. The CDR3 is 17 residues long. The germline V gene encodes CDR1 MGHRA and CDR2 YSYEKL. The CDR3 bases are TGCGCCAGCAGCCAAGGAGCAAGACAGGGAGGTGAAAGGGGCTACACCTTC. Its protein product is CASSQGARQGGERGYTF.

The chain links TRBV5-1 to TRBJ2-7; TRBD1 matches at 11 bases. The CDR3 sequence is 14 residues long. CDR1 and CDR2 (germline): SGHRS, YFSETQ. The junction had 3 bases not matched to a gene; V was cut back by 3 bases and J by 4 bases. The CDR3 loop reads CASSSGTGGYEQYF. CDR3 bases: TGCGCCAGCAGCTCCGGGACAGGGGGATACGAGCAGTACTTC.

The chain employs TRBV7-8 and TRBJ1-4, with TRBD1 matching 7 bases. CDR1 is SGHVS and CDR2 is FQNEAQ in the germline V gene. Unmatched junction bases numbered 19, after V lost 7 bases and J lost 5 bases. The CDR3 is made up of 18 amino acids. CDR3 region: CASILSPWTGLKNEKLFF. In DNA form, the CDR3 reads TGTGCCAGCATCCTTTCTCCGTGGACAGGCCTAAAGAATGAAAAACTGTTTTTT.

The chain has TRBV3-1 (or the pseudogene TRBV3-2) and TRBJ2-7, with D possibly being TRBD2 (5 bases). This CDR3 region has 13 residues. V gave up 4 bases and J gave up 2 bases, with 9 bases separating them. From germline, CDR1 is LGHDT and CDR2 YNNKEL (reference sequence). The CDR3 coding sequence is TGTGCCAGCAGCCCCTACGGGGCCTACGAGCAGTACTTC. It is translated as CASSPYGAYEQYF.

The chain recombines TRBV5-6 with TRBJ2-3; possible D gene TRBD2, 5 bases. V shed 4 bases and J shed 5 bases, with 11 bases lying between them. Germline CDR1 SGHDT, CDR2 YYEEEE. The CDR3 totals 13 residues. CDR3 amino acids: CASSQEAQDTQYF. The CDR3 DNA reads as TGTGCCAGCAGCCAGGAGGCGCAAGATACGCAGTATTTT.

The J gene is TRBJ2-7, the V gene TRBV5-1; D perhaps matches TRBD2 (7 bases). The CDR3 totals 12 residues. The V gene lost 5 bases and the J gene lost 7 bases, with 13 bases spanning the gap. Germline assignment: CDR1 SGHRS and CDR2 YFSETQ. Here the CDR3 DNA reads TGCGCCAGCAGAGAACAGGGAGGGGAGCAGTACTTC. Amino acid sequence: CASREQGGEQYF.

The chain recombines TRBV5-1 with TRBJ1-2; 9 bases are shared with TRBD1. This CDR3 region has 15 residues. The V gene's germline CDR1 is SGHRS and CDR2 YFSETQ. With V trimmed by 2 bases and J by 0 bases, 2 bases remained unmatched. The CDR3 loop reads CASSLQGASNYGYTF. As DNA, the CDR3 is TGCGCCAGCAGCTTACAGGGGGCATCTAACTATGGCTACACCTTC.

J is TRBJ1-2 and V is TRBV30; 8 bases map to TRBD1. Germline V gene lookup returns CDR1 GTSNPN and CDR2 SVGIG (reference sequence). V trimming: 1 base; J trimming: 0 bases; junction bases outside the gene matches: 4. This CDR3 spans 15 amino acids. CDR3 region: CAWSDTGGTNYGYTF. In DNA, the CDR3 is TGTGCCTGGAGTGATACAGGGGGTACTAACTATGGCTACACCTTC.

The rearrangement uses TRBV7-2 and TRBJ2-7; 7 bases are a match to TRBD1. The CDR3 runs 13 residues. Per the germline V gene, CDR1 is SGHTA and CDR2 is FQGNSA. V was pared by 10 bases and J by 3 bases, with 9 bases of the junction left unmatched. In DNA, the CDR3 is TGTGCCACCCTTGGACAGGATAACTACGAGCAGTACTTC. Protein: CATLGQDNYEQYF.